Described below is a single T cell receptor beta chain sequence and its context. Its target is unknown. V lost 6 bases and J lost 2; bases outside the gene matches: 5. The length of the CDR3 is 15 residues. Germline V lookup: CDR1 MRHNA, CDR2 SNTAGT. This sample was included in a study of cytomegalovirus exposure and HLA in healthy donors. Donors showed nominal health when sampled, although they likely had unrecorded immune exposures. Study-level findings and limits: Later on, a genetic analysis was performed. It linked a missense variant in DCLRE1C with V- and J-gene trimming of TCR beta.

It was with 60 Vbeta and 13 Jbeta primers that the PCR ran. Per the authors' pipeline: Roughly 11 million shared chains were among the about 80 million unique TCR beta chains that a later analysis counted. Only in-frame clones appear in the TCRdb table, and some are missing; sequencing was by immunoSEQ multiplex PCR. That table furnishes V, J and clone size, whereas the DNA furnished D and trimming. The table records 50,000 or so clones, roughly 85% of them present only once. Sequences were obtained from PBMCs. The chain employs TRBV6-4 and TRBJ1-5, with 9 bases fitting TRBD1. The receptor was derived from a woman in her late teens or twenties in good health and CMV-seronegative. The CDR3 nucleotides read TGTGCCAGCAGCGCGGGACAGGGAGGCAATCAGCCCCAGCATTTT. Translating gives CASSAGQGGNQPQHF.